This TCR beta chain originates from a study of blood T cell repertoires in COVID-19. In the study overall: The analysed material was cDNA or gDNA that came from T cells, B-cell-depleted T cells, or PBMCs.

In this sample, this clone turned up a few times. The data were produced by immunoSEQ multiplex PCR, yet TCRdb's version contains in-frame clones alone and is incomplete. Seen here are 59,000 or so clones, more than 75% observed once, and the top ten hold around 1.5%. CDR3 length equals 12 residues. Germline CDR1 reads SGHNT; CDR2 reads YENEEA. The V end was cut by 8 bases, the J end by 4 bases, with 12 bases between. Material for sequencing was peripheral blood. This sequence originates from a human donor in a cohort sampled during active COVID-19. This chain joins TRBV11-3 and TRBJ2-7, with D possibly TRBD1 on 6 matching bases. CDR3 DNA sequence: TGTGCCAGCGGGGGCTCTAGGTACGAGCAGTACTTC. As protein: CASGGSRYEQYF. The full variable domain, completed using reference TRBV11-3 and TRBJ2-7, is EAGVVQSPRYKIIEKKQPVAFWCNPISGHNTLYWYLQNLGQGPELLIRYENEEAVDDSQLPKDRFSAERLKGVDSTLKIQPAELGDSAVYLCASGGSRYEQYFGPGTRLTVT.